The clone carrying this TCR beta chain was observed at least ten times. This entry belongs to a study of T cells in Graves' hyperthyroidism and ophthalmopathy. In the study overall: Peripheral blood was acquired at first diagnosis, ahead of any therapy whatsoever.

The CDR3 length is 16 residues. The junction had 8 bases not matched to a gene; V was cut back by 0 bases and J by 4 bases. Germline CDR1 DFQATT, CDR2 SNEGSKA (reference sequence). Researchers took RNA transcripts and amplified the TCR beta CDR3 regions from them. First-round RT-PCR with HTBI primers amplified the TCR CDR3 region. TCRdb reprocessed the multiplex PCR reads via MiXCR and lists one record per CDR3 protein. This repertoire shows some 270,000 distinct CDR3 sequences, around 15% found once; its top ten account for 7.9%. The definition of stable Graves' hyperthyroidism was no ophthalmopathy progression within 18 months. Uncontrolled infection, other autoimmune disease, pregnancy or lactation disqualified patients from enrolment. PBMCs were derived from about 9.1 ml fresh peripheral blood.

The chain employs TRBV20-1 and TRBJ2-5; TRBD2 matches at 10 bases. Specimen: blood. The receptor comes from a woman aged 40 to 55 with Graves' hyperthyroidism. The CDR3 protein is CSARDTSGRAIETQYF. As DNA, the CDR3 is TGCAGTGCTAGAGATACGAGCGGGAGGGCCATAGAGACCCAGTACTTC.